This T cell receptor beta chain was sequenced in a study of cytomegalovirus exposure and HLA in healthy donors (dated by TCRdb to 2017 to 2019). Some background on the complete study: According to an earlier analysis of several hundred of the donors, 150 million to 200 million T cells yielded 117 million unique TCR beta sequences and approximately 300 Gb of sequence data. An early release covering roughly 580 HLA-typed donors comprised about 300 gigabases of sequencing data and around 85 million unique TCR sequences. Of the roughly 410 genotyped donors, more than 75% were placed in the genetic ancestry cluster associated with self-reported Caucasian donors. The study aimed to test whether cataloging public T cell receptors could reveal signatures of past pathogen exposure. The study profiled the T cell repertoires of 550 to 700 subjects by immunosequencing and related them to cytomegalovirus serostatus. Besides the first cohort of approximately 670 subjects, a separate validation cohort made up of 90 to 150 different subjects was used. To predict cytomegalovirus infection status, the study combined high-throughput TCR immunosequencing, statistical association of individual TCRs with disease status, and machine learning. A later analysis re-analyzed previously published TCR beta repertoires from 500 to 700 donors and added high-resolution HLA genotyping to study TCR occurrence patterns. Rather than using new phenotypic data, the later analysis identified candidate immune exposures from TCR beta sequences and from how often those sequences occurred across donors. An earlier analysis of about 620 of the donors applied high-throughput TCR beta sequencing to assess whether each TCR beta V gene segment acted as functional or pseudogenic. Donor age, sex, ethnicity and CMV serostatus were compiled alongside the repertoire data. Genome-wide SNP genotypes for about 55% of the 666 donors were used in a later genetic analysis, which treated that subset as a discovery cohort. Every repertoire in the discovery cohort had been generated on one and the same sequencing platform. Class I and class II HLA loci were covered by the typing at four-digit resolution. The number of typed donors differed by locus: about 620-640 for A, B, C, DRB1 and DQB1; approximately 520 for DQA1; 606 for DPA1; and some 430 for DPB1. Roughly 5 DR-DQ haplotypes were handled as single units for association and clustering, since linkage in the cohort was strong. Across about 380 genotyped donors of the cohort, an average of roughly 230,000 unique TCR beta nucleotide sequences per donor were sequenced, and 15% to 20% of those sequences were non-productive. The study at large found these results: Most TCR sequences were observed very rarely across donors, whereas some public TCRs were present in many individuals. Specific HLA alleles were associated with over 15,000 TCR beta sequences at a false discovery rate of 0.05 in a later analysis. In a later analysis, most CMV-associated TCR beta chains were found to appear HLA-restricted, with HLA associations seemingly driven largely by CMV exposure. Assigning TCR associations to individual alleles was difficult when HLA alleles, especially DR and DQ, strongly co-occurred. In this cohort, only TCR beta chains were sequenced, and detectable features were limited by the absence of alpha or paired-chain data. Because counts were too low, 15 to 20 rarely observed V segments, including chromosome 9 orphons, were excluded from the earlier analysis of roughly 580 of the donors. Linkage disequilibrium might explain the correlated functional status among segregating V segments, but an unknown experimental factor could not be excluded. A total of 150 or so TCR beta chains were listed by the study as associated with cytomegalovirus. A few of the identified cytomegalovirus-associated TCR beta chains were confirmed in vitro to be specific for cytomegalovirus antigens. A further reported finding was that TCR beta sequences accurately predicted the HLA-A and HLA-B alleles for most subjects in the first cohort. In a later analysis, TCR association rates were found to vary across HLA loci, with the most associated TCRs seen for DRB1 alleles and the fewest for HLA-C alleles. V-gene and J-gene trimming of TCR beta chains was associated with a missense DCLRE1C variant in a later genetic analysis, and the association was replicated in an independent cohort. In an earlier analysis of 587 of the donors, most TCR beta V segments were observed in productive rearrangements about 87% or about 30% of the time, broadly matching IMGT annotations. The only immune exposure information available for the cohort was CMV serostatus. Some IMGT-functional V segments, including TRBV6-2 and TRBV6-3, could not be distinguished by the 87-base-pair reads and were therefore excluded. A later analysis reported that several top co-occurrence clusters appeared linked to parvovirus B19, influenza, CMV and Epstein-Barr virus. Compared with the roughly 670-donor mean, donors in an Asian-associated ancestry cluster had fewer N-insertions in productive TCRs, according to a later genetic analysis. The classifier was reported to diagnose cytomegalovirus status with high specificity and sensitivity in both the original and validation cohorts. Compared with equally common non-associated chains, HLA-associated TCR beta chains in a later analysis were more clonally expanded and had lower generation probabilities. A group of highly shared sequence variants was considered likely to be a technical artifact of the sequencing pipeline. Because HLA typing was missing for some donors at each locus, association tests included only the typed subset. According to the authors, the approach could potentially be generalized to other disease states and immunological phenotypes. Presence/absence analyses assumed roughly uniform sequencing depth across donors, an assumption that may not hold.

This clone was counted a single time. Which antigen it targets is not known. Base qualities are not provided; no much larger clone lies one nucleotide away. The library relied on the immunoSEQ multiplex PCR assay. For the multiplex PCR, a mixture combining 60 forward primers for TCR Vbeta segments and 13 reverse primers for TCR Jbeta segments was used. Amplification of the CDR3 region of rearranged TCR beta genes was performed with a multiplex PCR assay on genomic DNA. Amplified TCR beta libraries were sequenced as 87-base-pair reads on the Illumina HiSeq System. For the original study's pipeline: In a later analysis, tens of millions of unique TCR beta chains were counted across the roughly 610 repertoires, and roughly 10 million of these chains were shared by at least two donors. Raw reads were error-corrected and collapsed into unique sequences by a nearest-neighbor algorithm in which closely related sequences were merged to remove PCR and sequencing errors. V, D and J gene segments were assigned by aligning CDR3 sequences to IMGT reference sequences. For a sequence to be retained, a match of at least six nucleotides was required to both a V gene segment and a J gene segment. Rearrangements were classified as productive when the CDR3 lacked stop codons and remained in frame with V and J, and all other rearrangements were classified as non-productive. Following IMGT convention, CDR3 was defined as the stretch from the second conserved V-encoded cysteine up to the conserved J-encoded phenylalanine. In an earlier analysis of around 570 of the donors, sequences lacking an unambiguous match to a single V gene segment were excluded. An earlier analysis of 587 of the donors called V segments functional above 56.7% productive rearrangements and segregating when the between-donor standard deviation exceeded 5%. To diagnose cytomegalovirus status from the catalog of TCR beta chain sequences, a statistical classification framework was built. V and J gene assignment, in a later analysis, came from comparing TCR nucleotide sequences with IMGT/GENE-DB human TR gene sequences. Using the TCRdist pipeline, a later analysis assigned CDR3 sequences along with most-parsimonious VDJ recombination scenarios. In a later analysis, each TCR beta chain was defined by its CDR3 amino acid sequence together with its V-gene family, and reads without a unique V-gene family were excluded. A later analysis removed 550 to 650 highly shared, low-generation-probability nucleotide sequences to deal with suspected cross-contamination and a sequencing artifact. For each public chain, a later analysis derived a clonal expansion index from normalized ranks of inferred template counts within each repertoire. In a later analysis, generation probabilities were computed with a VDJ recombination model fitted to out-of-frame rearrangements, and the resulting probabilities were checked against IGoR. Hypergeometric tests were used in a later analysis to score TCR-TCR, TCR-HLA and TCR-CMV co-occurrence, with a repertoire-size bias correction applied to the TCR pairs. To estimate false discovery rates, a later analysis permuted the HLA or CMV assignments 20 times. In a later analysis, co-occurring TCRs were grouped using DBSCAN, with TCRdist sequence similarity added in when clustering inside HLA-allele-positive subsets. Repertoires with fewer than 30,000 or more than 120,000 public chains, plus five repertoires with anomalous nucleotide sharing, were excluded from co-occurrence clustering. The source is immuneACCESS, and TCRdb retained only in-frame sequences with V and J called. Part of the clones is not carried over; for the studies checked, unresolved V genes explain less than half of this, and the remainder is unexplained. Clonal size and the V and J genes are those of that table, whereas D and trimming came from the DNA. The sample profile shows fewer than 150,000 clones; roughly 80% of them were found once. The ten largest clonotypes hold 4.5% to 6.5% of the sample.

The cohort was made up of hundreds of healthy bone marrow donors. At the time of sampling, every cohort member was nominally healthy, though immune exposures that went unrecorded were likely present. The donor tested CMV seronegative, placing the donor among the approximately 400 seronegative members of the cohort. A peripheral blood sample was provided by each donor, and peripheral blood mononuclear cells were used for TCR beta sequencing. Genomic DNA was extracted from the blood cell samples with the Qiagen DNeasy Blood Extraction Kit. V is pruned by 5 bases and J by 6 bases, leaving 16 bases of the junction without a gene match. The germline V gene yields SGHDT for CDR1 and YYEEEE for CDR2. From its cysteine to its phenylalanine, the CDR3 spans 16 amino acids. Just CDR3 DNA is preserved here, 48 bases in frame from base 1.

This chain is built from TRBV5-6 and TRBJ2-7; 8 bases in the junction line up with TRBD2. The receptor's source is a male donor in good health and CMV-seronegative. The sequenced sample consisted of PBMCs. The sequence in DNA is TGTGCCAGCAGGGGACTAGGGTGGGGGATATCTTCCGAGCAGTACTTC. This codes for CASRGLGWGISSEQYF.